This TCR beta chain originates from a study of blood T cell repertoires in COVID-19. For the study at large: Sources were T cells, B-cell-depleted T cells, or PBMCs; the material itself was cDNA or gDNA.

Libraries were prepared by immunoSEQ multiplex PCR; TCRdb keeps only in-frame clonotypes and omits some of them. This sample has hundreds of thousands of clones, with around 85% found just once. This clone is a singleton in its sample. The source of this sequence is a woman aged 40 to 50 who had recovered from COVID-19. Sequencing input: PBMCs or T cells enriched from blood (not recorded which).

CDR3 sequence (DNA): TGTGCCAGCAGTTACTCGAGGGGGCAGTCCTACAATGAGCAGTTCTTC. It specifies CASSYSRGQSYNEQFF. The chain recombines TRBV6-5 with TRBJ2-1; 7 bases agree with TRBD1. With 0 bases clipped from V and 1 base from J, the junction kept 3 bases outside the gene matches. This CDR3 is 16 amino acids long. Germline CDR1 reads MNHEY; CDR2 reads SVGAGI.